The clone carrying this T cell receptor (beta chain) is classed as medium-sized (0.01 to 0.1%). Its specificity is not known. Study processing details: Differences in CDR3 between clinicopathological groups were drawn on to build a classifier intended to discriminate distant-metastatic papillary thyroid cancer patients. Through MiXCR, TCRdb re-clonotyped the PCR reads. Here the V and J calls rest on TCRdb's processing, not on the authors' analysis. Here the sample spans 35,000 to 50,000 clones, around 4% being singletons. All patients reached thyroid surgery having received no treatment beforehand. The source of the sample is a study of metastatic and nonmetastatic thyroid tumors. Study as a whole: For malignant and benign thyroid patients, tumor or nodule tissue and blood were the sources whose repertoires were compared. The study, taken as a whole, reports: When malignant thyroid tumors were compared with benign nodules, TCR beta diversity was reportedly significantly higher in the malignant tumors. This held in both blood and tumor samples.

The V end lost 2 bases, the J end lost 5 bases, and 10 bases lay between the germline ends. The CDR3 sequence is 15 residues long. Germline V gene lookup returns CDR1 MNHNS and CDR2 SASEGT. Sequenced: blood. V and J are TRBV6-1 and TRBJ1-6, with D tentatively TRBD1 (6 bases). This clonotype was obtained from a female donor with papillary thyroid cancer or a benign thyroid nodule (not recorded which). Some clones in this sample may be carry-over from other donors' samples. The CDR3 loop reads CASSEPWDNNSPLHF. Written as DNA, the CDR3 is TGTGCCAGCAGTGAACCCTGGGACAATAATTCACCCCTCCACTTT.